This TCR beta chain stems from a study of blood T cell repertoires in COVID-19. Turning to the study itself: From the United States, Italy and Spain came samples of acute and convalescent COVID-19. Nucleic acid was either cDNA or gDNA, and it came from T cells, B-cell-depleted T cells, or PBMCs.

Trimming removed 0 bases from V and 0 bases from J; junction bases left unmatched: 10. The CDR3 totals 19 residues. CDR1 and CDR2 from the germline V gene are LGHNA and YSLEER. Per the study methods: By means of reference gene primer amplification, nucleated cell counts were estimated. Profiling relied on immunoSEQ multiplex PCR, and the TCRdb table lists in-frame clones only, not all of them. For V, J and clone size, that table is used; D and trimming come from the DNA. The table records 90,000 to 140,000 clones, roughly 80% of them present only once. The J gene is TRBJ2-3, the V gene TRBV4-3, with TRBD2 matching 9 bases. This receptor was taken from a woman aged 70 to 79 with acute or convalescent COVID-19. What was sequenced was peripheral blood. As DNA, the CDR3 is TGCGCCAGCAGCCAAGAAGGGATAGCGGGGGCTTATAGCACAGATACGCAGTATTTT. Protein: CASSQEGIAGAYSTDTQYF.